A selection of T cell receptor beta chains follows, all from one sample in a study of technical replicates of blood from several donors. Produced via immunoSEQ multiplex PCR; TCRdb's table is partial and in-frame only. The table has about 97,000 clones, approximately 94% seen once. The sample consisted of T cells isolated from PBMCs. Receptor source: a human donor in good health. The CDR3 runs from the conserved cysteine through the conserved F or W. The D gene is left open where the match is weak. Size values are once, few and many counts, or a class for expanded clones, and some rows have none.

j_call: TRBJ1-1
clone_size: few
d_call: .
cdr3_length: 11
v_call: TRBV2
cdr3_aa: CASVGGTEAFF
cdr3_nt: TGTGCCAGCGTCGGGGGTACGGAAGCTTTCTTT

j_call: TRBJ2-7
clone_size: .
d_call: TRBD1
cdr3_length: 13
v_call: TRBV10-3
cdr3_aa: CAISLRQGYEQYF
cdr3_nt: TGTGCCATCAGTTTACGACAGGGGTACGAGCAGTACTTC

j_call: TRBJ1-5
clone_size: .
d_call: TRBD1
cdr3_length: 14
v_call: TRBV19
cdr3_aa: CATSGTGGGQPQHF
cdr3_nt: TGTGCCACGTCCGGGACAGGGGGAGGGCAGCCCCAGCATTTT

j_call: TRBJ1-4
clone_size: .
d_call: .
cdr3_length: 13
v_call: TRBV6-1
cdr3_aa: CASRTATNEKLFF
cdr3_nt: TGTGCCAGCCGGACAGCAACTAATGAAAAACTGTTTTTT

j_call: TRBJ2-7
clone_size: .
d_call: TRBD1
cdr3_length: 13
v_call: TRBV25-1
cdr3_aa: CASSRQGFLEQYF
cdr3_nt: TGTGCCAGCAGTCGACAGGGGTTTTTGGAGCAGTACTTC

j_call: TRBJ2-4
clone_size: .
d_call: TRBD1
cdr3_length: 12
v_call: TRBV6-5
cdr3_aa: CASSRRVGQEHF
cdr3_nt: TGTGCCAGCAGCCGAAGAGTGGGACAGGAGCACTTC

j_call: TRBJ1-1
clone_size: .
d_call: .
cdr3_length: 11
v_call: TRBV2
cdr3_aa: CASSKPPEAFF
cdr3_nt: TGTGCCAGCAGTAAGCCCCCTGAAGCTTTCTTT

j_call: TRBJ2-1
clone_size: .
d_call: .
cdr3_length: 12
v_call: TRBV4-2
cdr3_aa: CASSQDPLEQFF
cdr3_nt: TGTGCCAGCAGCCAAGACCCCCTGGAGCAGTTCTTC

j_call: TRBJ2-7
clone_size: few
d_call: .
cdr3_length: 15
v_call: TRBV10-3
cdr3_aa: CAISPTGNGDYEQYF
cdr3_nt: TGTGCCATCAGCCCAACAGGGAACGGGGACTACGAGCAGTACTTC

j_call: TRBJ2-1
clone_size: .
d_call: TRBD1
cdr3_length: 14
v_call: TRBV11-3
cdr3_aa: CASSFQGAYNEQFF
cdr3_nt: TGTGCCAGCAGCTTTCAGGGGGCCTACAATGAGCAGTTCTTC

j_call: TRBJ2-1
clone_size: .
d_call: TRBD2
cdr3_length: 17
v_call: TRBV19
cdr3_aa: CASRPREGLGSYNEQFF
cdr3_nt: TGTGCCAGTAGACCCCGGGAGGGACTAGGTTCCTACAATGAGCAGTTCTTC

j_call: TRBJ2-5
clone_size: once
d_call: TRBD2
cdr3_length: 16
v_call: TRBV19
cdr3_aa: CASSRGLAGGQETQYF
cdr3_nt: TGTGCCAGTAGTAGGGGACTAGCGGGAGGGCAAGAGACCCAGTACTTC

j_call: TRBJ2-2
clone_size: .
d_call: .
cdr3_length: 12
v_call: TRBV29-1
cdr3_aa: CSVGPNTGELFF
cdr3_nt: TGCAGCGTTGGGCCTAACACCGGGGAGCTGTTTTTT

j_call: TRBJ2-1
clone_size: .
d_call: .
cdr3_length: 18
v_call: TRBV19
cdr3_aa: CASSIALTGKRTSNEQFF
cdr3_nt: TGTGCCAGTAGTATAGCCTTGACAGGTAAACGAACGTCCAATGAGCAGTTCTTC

j_call: TRBJ1-2
clone_size: .
d_call: .
cdr3_length: 16
v_call: TRBV9
cdr3_aa: CASSVGRFNPNYGYTF
cdr3_nt: TGTGCCAGCAGCGTAGGCAGGTTCAATCCTAACTATGGCTACACCTTC

j_call: TRBJ2-2
clone_size: .
d_call: .
cdr3_length: 14
v_call: TRBV4-3
cdr3_aa: CASSQQRLTGELFF
cdr3_nt: TGCGCCAGCAGCCAACAGCGCCTTACCGGGGAGCTGTTTTTT

j_call: TRBJ2-2
clone_size: .
d_call: .
cdr3_length: 13
v_call: TRBV5-1
cdr3_aa: CASSLSGTGELFF
cdr3_nt: TGCGCCAGCAGCCTCTCGGGGACCGGGGAGCTGTTTTTT

j_call: TRBJ2-3
clone_size: .
d_call: TRBD2
cdr3_length: 16
v_call: TRBV9
cdr3_aa: CASSSGLAKNTDTQYF
cdr3_nt: TGTGCCAGCAGCTCCGGACTAGCAAAGAACACAGATACGCAGTATTTT

j_call: TRBJ2-1
clone_size: .
d_call: TRBD2
cdr3_length: 16
v_call: TRBV7-9
cdr3_aa: CASSWALSGSSDEQFF
cdr3_nt: TGTGCCAGCAGCTGGGCTTTGAGCGGGAGTTCGGATGAGCAGTTCTTC

j_call: TRBJ2-7
clone_size: .
d_call: .
cdr3_length: 14
v_call: TRBV11-3
cdr3_aa: CASSSERRSYEQYF
cdr3_nt: TGTGCCAGCAGCTCCGAACGGCGGTCCTACGAGCAGTACTTC

j_call: TRBJ1-3
clone_size: .
d_call: .
cdr3_length: 15
v_call: TRBV21-1
cdr3_aa: CASSSQGLSGNTIYF
cdr3_nt: TGTGCCAGCAGCTCGCAGGGTTTGTCTGGAAACACCATATATTTT

j_call: TRBJ2-1
clone_size: .
d_call: TRBD1
cdr3_length: 17
v_call: TRBV7-8
cdr3_aa: CASSLVGTGSLYNEQFF
cdr3_nt: TGTGCCAGCAGCTTAGTCGGGACAGGGTCACTGTACAATGAGCAGTTCTTC

j_call: TRBJ1-5
clone_size: few
d_call: TRBD1
cdr3_length: 16
v_call: TRBV19
cdr3_aa: CASRRTGENSNQPQHF
cdr3_nt: TGTGCCAGTAGAAGGACAGGGGAAAATAGCAATCAGCCCCAGCATTTT

j_call: TRBJ2-1
clone_size: .
d_call: TRBD2
cdr3_length: 15
v_call: TRBV30
cdr3_aa: CAWIGAAGGDNEQFF
cdr3_nt: TGTGCCTGGATTGGGGCAGCGGGAGGGGACAATGAGCAGTTCTTC

j_call: TRBJ1-2
clone_size: .
d_call: TRBD1
cdr3_length: 15
v_call: TRBV12-5
cdr3_aa: CASGARTGANYGYTF
cdr3_nt: TGTGCTAGTGGTGCACGGACAGGGGCTAACTATGGCTACACCTTC

j_call: TRBJ2-7
clone_size: .
d_call: .
cdr3_length: 14
v_call: TRBV27
cdr3_aa: CASSLADGATEQYF
cdr3_nt: TGTGCCAGCAGTTTAGCAGACGGAGCCACCGAGCAGTACTTC

j_call: TRBJ1-2
clone_size: .
d_call: .
cdr3_length: 12
v_call: TRBV28
cdr3_aa: CASSSLADGYTF
cdr3_nt: TGTGCCAGCAGTTCCTTGGCGGATGGCTACACCTTC

j_call: TRBJ1-4
clone_size: once
d_call: .
cdr3_length: 16
v_call: TRBV19
cdr3_aa: CASSMAWVRHNEKLFF
cdr3_nt: TGTGCCAGTAGTATGGCCTGGGTCAGACATAATGAAAAACTGTTTTTT

j_call: TRBJ2-7
clone_size: .
d_call: TRBD1
cdr3_length: 13
v_call: TRBV28
cdr3_aa: CASSTGGAYEQYF
cdr3_nt: TGTGCCAGCAGTACAGGGGGCGCGTACGAGCAGTACTTC

j_call: TRBJ2-7
clone_size: .
d_call: TRBD2
cdr3_length: 17
v_call: TRBV14
cdr3_aa: CASSPLTSSLSSYEQYF
cdr3_nt: TGTGCCAGCAGCCCACTGACTAGCTCCCTGAGCTCCTACGAGCAGTACTTC

j_call: TRBJ1-2
clone_size: .
d_call: TRBD1
cdr3_length: 15
v_call: TRBV4-3
cdr3_aa: CASSQGTGTVYGYTF
cdr3_nt: TGCGCCAGCAGCCAGGGGACAGGTACCGTCTATGGCTACACCTTC

j_call: TRBJ2-4
clone_size: .
d_call: .
cdr3_length: 15
v_call: TRBV21-1
cdr3_aa: CASSYRGLAKNIQYF
cdr3_nt: TGTGCCAGCAGTTACAGGGGGTTAGCCAAAAACATTCAGTACTTC

j_call: TRBJ2-1
clone_size: .
d_call: TRBD1
cdr3_length: 15
v_call: TRBV5-1
cdr3_aa: CASSGKGAGYNEQFF
cdr3_nt: TGCGCCAGCAGCGGAAAGGGGGCTGGGTACAATGAGCAGTTCTTC

j_call: TRBJ2-4
clone_size: .
d_call: .
cdr3_length: 15
v_call: TRBV9
cdr3_aa: CASSVEGGAWNIQYF
cdr3_nt: TGTGCCAGCAGCGTAGAGGGGGGGGCCTGGAACATTCAGTACTTC

j_call: TRBJ2-1
clone_size: .
d_call: TRBD2
cdr3_length: 15
v_call: TRBV27
cdr3_aa: CASSPRLAGDNEQFF
cdr3_nt: TGTGCCAGCAGTCCCCGACTAGCGGGAGATAATGAGCAGTTCTTC

j_call: TRBJ2-5
clone_size: .
d_call: TRBD2
cdr3_length: 14
v_call: TRBV15
cdr3_aa: CATGLAGMAETQYF
cdr3_nt: TGTGCCACTGGACTAGCGGGAATGGCAGAGACCCAGTACTTC

j_call: TRBJ2-2
clone_size: .
d_call: TRBD1
cdr3_length: 17
v_call: TRBV30
cdr3_aa: CAWSVGTGWTGHGELFF
cdr3_nt: TGTGCCTGGAGTGTAGGGACCGGTTGGACAGGGCACGGGGAGCTGTTTTTT

j_call: TRBJ2-3
clone_size: .
d_call: TRBD1
cdr3_length: 15
v_call: TRBV5-1
cdr3_aa: CASSSDRGGTDTQYF
cdr3_nt: TGCGCCAGCAGCTCTGACAGGGGCGGGACAGATACGCAGTATTTT

j_call: TRBJ2-7
clone_size: once
d_call: .
cdr3_length: 14
v_call: TRBV4-2
cdr3_aa: CASSQDSLAYEQYF
cdr3_nt: TGTGCCAGCAGCCAAGATTCGCTAGCCTACGAGCAGTACTTC

j_call: TRBJ2-3
clone_size: once
d_call: .
cdr3_length: 11
v_call: TRBV2
cdr3_aa: CASSWGETQYF
cdr3_nt: TGTGCCAGCAGCTGGGGCGAGACGCAGTATTTT

j_call: TRBJ2-1
clone_size: .
d_call: .
cdr3_length: 14
v_call: TRBV29-1
cdr3_aa: CSVASGTGTSEQFF
cdr3_nt: TGCAGCGTGGCCTCCGGGACAGGGACTAGTGAGCAGTTCTTC

j_call: TRBJ2-5
clone_size: once
d_call: TRBD1
cdr3_length: 16
v_call: TRBV5-5
cdr3_aa: CASSLHYDRDQETQYF
cdr3_nt: TGTGCCAGCAGCTTACACTATGACAGGGACCAAGAGACCCAGTACTTC

j_call: TRBJ2-3
clone_size: .
d_call: TRBD1
cdr3_length: 15
v_call: TRBV11-2
cdr3_aa: CASSLESGGWDTQYF
cdr3_nt: TGTGCCAGCAGCTTAGAATCAGGGGGCTGGGATACGCAGTATTTT

j_call: TRBJ2-5
clone_size: .
d_call: TRBD2
cdr3_length: 18
v_call: TRBV10-1
cdr3_aa: CASSGTRLAGGPEETQYF
cdr3_nt: TGCGCCAGCAGTGGCACTAGACTAGCGGGAGGGCCCGAAGAGACCCAGTACTTC

j_call: TRBJ2-7
clone_size: .
d_call: TRBD1
cdr3_length: 14
v_call: TRBV28
cdr3_aa: CASSYGTGMDEQYF
cdr3_nt: TGTGCCAGCAGTTACGGGACAGGTATGGACGAGCAGTACTTC